One T cell receptor (beta chain) is described in this entry. Its antigen is not known. At one end, the junction sequence differs from germline, possibly due to a read error. The source of the sample is a study of HIV-infected patients and healthy controls. About 450 ng RNA was reverse transcribed with alpha and beta constant-region primers. Separate chain-specific third strand synthesis with multiplexing indices produced the alpha and beta libraries. TCRdb reprocessed the 5' RACE reads with MiXCR, giving one entry per CDR3 protein. The sample records 10,000 to 15,000 distinct CDR3 sequences, around 9.3% being singletons. Study-wide points: HIV-infected patients and controls differed significantly in mean usage of eight alpha and eight beta V genes. CDR3 sharing between individuals was lower in HIV-infected patients than in healthy controls.

All unsorted peripheral T cells were captured because whole blood was used without fractionation. Germline values: CDR1 MGHRA, CDR2 YSYEKL. This CDR3 region has 16 residues. The input for sequencing was blood, taken before antiretroviral therapy. This clonotype was sampled from an adult with HIV infection. The donor label of this sample is uncertain. The V call is TRBV4-1, the J call TRBJ2-1; 8 bases fit TRBD2. CDR3 sequence reads: CASSQLSGSSYNEHFF. Here the CDR3 DNA reads TGCGCCAGCAGCCAATTAAGCGGGAGCTCCTACAATGAGCATTTCTTC.